These T cell receptor beta chains were read from a single sample in a study of blood T cell repertoires in COVID-19. The data were produced by immunoSEQ multiplex PCR, yet TCRdb's version contains in-frame clones alone and is incomplete. The sample holds 150,000 to 200,000 clones, approximately 87% seen once. Sequenced sample: peripheral blood. The receptors were gathered from a middle-aged man with active or convalescent COVID-19. Each CDR3 is given with its conserved first and last residue.

>TRBV6-1
CASSDRGRLRDTEAFF
>TRBV4-1
CASSHPFQETQYF
>TRBV6-5
CAVTGGSWTEAFF
>TRBV11-3
CASSLEGQGAGNEQFF
>TRBV6-6
CASSSGAEIETQYF
>TRBV4-1
CASSQVGSGPGEQYF
>TRBV7-9
CASSRGTIETQYF
>TRBV27
CASRGRAGSRQPQHF
>TRBV4-2
CASSQEGSGGRKNIQYF
>TRBV14
CASSQRLASGELFF
>TRBV3-1/TRBV3-2
CASSQGRGYNEQFF
>TRBV28
CASSRGLGQGGQPQHF
>TRBV30
CAWRDGTGRPGELFF
>TRBV20-1
CSASGYYRDSNQPQHF
>TRBV5-1
CASSQGTGSNSPLHF
>TRBV28
CASSPGTWMDTQYF
>TRBV30
CAWSAGTGRDEKLFF
>TRBV4-1
CASRPTLATNEKLFF
>TRBV7-9
CASSFGGGPEDTQYF
>TRBV7-9
CASSDSGQTSGNTIYF
>TRBV28
CASSLEGTLAYEQYF
>TRBV6-4
CASSDSGTGNYGYTF
>TRBV12-3/TRBV12-4
CASSFQIKYEQYF
>TRBV25-1
CAKRDNYGYTF
>TRBV9
CASSMRMDSSTDTQYF
>TRBV15
CATSRSWTGSTEAFF
>TRBV5-4
CASSPGTGNSGNTIYF
>TRBV28
CASGTGDTEAFF
>TRBV3-1/TRBV3-2
CASSQGGGEYNEQFF
>TRBV28
CASPGLSGTEAFF
>TRBV11-1
CASSRTGTGGFTLHF
>TRBV5-1
CASSTDRGMGGNTIYF
>TRBV9
CASSTRERGGSTGELFF
>TRBV29-1
CSVRGRFQETQYF
>TRBV3-1/TRBV3-2
CASSRGVDEQFF
>TRBV9
CASSAELDPGIAGYTF